This is a list of T cell receptor beta chains from one sample in a study of blood T cells in healthy people across ages. TCRdb reprocessed the 5' RACE reads via MiXCR and lists one record per CDR3 protein. The data show roughly 680,000 distinct CDR3 sequences, 40% to 65% seen once. Sample: blood. Source of these receptors: an elderly woman in good health. Both conserved end residues are part of each CDR3. The D gene is left open where the match is weak. A clone size is listed for some rows: how often the clone was seen (once, few, many), or a class if it is expanded.

d_gene	v_gene	abundance	len	j_gene	CDR3nt	CDR3aa
TRBD1	TRBV5-5	many	14	TRBJ2-5	TGTGCCAGCAGCTTTTCGGGACAGGGGGAGACCCAGTACTTC	CASSFSGQGETQYF
TRBD2	TRBV20-1	once	15	TRBJ2-1	TGCAGTGCTAGAGAGGGTAGCGGGAGACAAAATGAGCAGTTCTTC	CSAREGSGRQNEQFF
NA	TRBV10-3	NA	15	TRBJ2-7	TGTGCCATCAGTGAGTCGACTAAAAACTCCTACGAGCAGTACTTC	CAISESTKNSYEQYF
TRBD1	TRBV2	NA	17	TRBJ2-1	TGTGCCAGCAATTCGCGAAGGGGGACAGGGGGCAAAAATGAGCAGTTCTTC	CASNSRRGTGGKNEQFF
NA	TRBV20-1	few	16	TRBJ2-5	TGCAGTGCTAGAGATGCATGGGACACGCAAGGCGGGACCCAGTACTTC	CSARDAWDTQGGTQYF
NA	TRBV5-1	NA	16	TRBJ1-6	TGCGCCAGCAGCCAACAGGGAAGCGCCTATAATTCACCCCCTCACTTT	CASSQQGSAYNSPPHF
TRBD1	TRBV18	NA	15	TRBJ2-4	TGTGCCAGCTCACCAGACAGGGGATCGTCTAACATTCAGTACTTC	CASSPDRGSSNIQYF
TRBD2	TRBV5-1	few	15	TRBJ2-1	TGTGCCAGCAGTCCCACTAGCGGTTCCTACAATGAGCAGTTCTTC	CASSPTSGSYNEQFF
NA	TRBV6-5	few	16	TRBJ2-3	TGTGCCAGCAGTCCCCGGGACGAGCCGAGCACAGATACGCAGTATTTT	CASSPRDEPSTDTQYF
TRBD2	TRBV2	NA	15	TRBJ2-1	TGTGCCAGCAGTGATAGCGGGGGGGCCGGCAATGAGCAGTTCTTC	CASSDSGGAGNEQFF
NA	TRBV2	many	12	TRBJ2-5	TGTGCCAGCAGTTCTAGCCAAGAGACCCAGTACTTC	CASSSSQETQYF
NA	TRBV4-2	many	14	TRBJ2-3	TGTGCCAGCAGCCCCCGAGAAGGCCCACATGCGCAGTATTTT	CASSPREGPHAQYF
NA	TRBV9	NA	13	TRBJ1-2	TGTGCCAGCAGCACAGGGTTTCCAAATGGCTACACCTTC	CASSTGFPNGYTF
TRBD1	TRBV29-1	NA	12	TRBJ2-4	TGCAGCGTTGAGGGGACAGGGGACATTCAGTACTTC	CSVEGTGDIQYF
NA	TRBV28	NA	15	TRBJ2-7	TGTGCCAGCAACTCCGGGACCCAGGGCTCCTACGAGCAGTACTTC	CASNSGTQGSYEQYF
NA	TRBV3-1	few	16	TRBJ2-2	TGTGCCAGCAGCCACGACAGGACAAGGAACACCGGGGAGCTGTTTTTT	CASSHDRTRNTGELFF
NA	TRBV7-2	NA	14	TRBJ2-2	TGTGCCAGCAGCTTAGATGCGTTCACCGGGGAGCTGTTTTTT	CASSLDAFTGELFF
NA	TRBV12-3/TRBV12-4	many	15	TRBJ2-3	TGTGCCAGCAGTTTCGTGCAAGGTCCGCGAGATACGCAGTATTTT	CASSFVQGPRDTQYF
TRBD2	TRBV2	NA	17	TRBJ2-1	TGTGCCAGCAGTGAAGTACGAAGGACTAGCGGTTTAGCCAAGCAGTTCTTC	CASSEVRRTSGLAKQFF
NA	TRBV5-1	once	15	TRBJ1-6	TGCGCCAGCAGCGGGTCTGACCACAATAATTCACCCCTCCACTTT	CASSGSDHNNSPLHF
TRBD1	TRBV12-3/TRBV12-4	NA	15	TRBJ2-7	TGTGCCAGCAGATCCGGACAGGCGAGCTCCGACGAGCAGTACTTC	CASRSGQASSDEQYF
TRBD2	TRBV28	NA	17	TRBJ2-1	TGTGCCAGTCGGGAACCGCGTTCGACTAGCGGGGGGGGTGAGCAGTTCTTC	CASREPRSTSGGGEQFF
TRBD2	TRBV3-1	NA	17	TRBJ2-3	TGTGCCAGCAGCCAAGACAGGAGCGGGAGTGTCACAGATACGCAGTATTTT	CASSQDRSGSVTDTQYF
TRBD1	TRBV27	NA	12	TRBJ1-4	TGTGCCAGCAGTTTAAACAGGGGGGAATTGTTTTTT	CASSLNRGELFF
NA	TRBV7-2	NA	15	TRBJ2-5	TGTGCCAGCAGCTTGGGGGGTGCGGGTGGAGAGACCCAGTACTTC	CASSLGGAGGETQYF
NA	TRBV7-3	NA	15	TRBJ2-2	TGTGCCAGCAGCTTACAGGCAGGGGGGACCGGGGAGCTGTTTTTT	CASSLQAGGTGELFF
NA	TRBV15	many	13	TRBJ2-1	TGTGCCACCAGCAGCAGGGAGATTGGGGAGCAGTTCTTC	CATSSREIGEQFF
NA	TRBV7-6	NA	13	TRBJ2-1	TGTGCCAGCAGCGTAAGGACCGACAATGAGCAGTTCTTC	CASSVRTDNEQFF
TRBD1	TRBV28	NA	11	TRBJ1-1	TGTGCCAGCAGTTTCAGGGGGACGGCTTTCTTT	CASSFRGTAFF
NA	TRBV5-1	NA	14	TRBJ2-5	TGCACCAGCAGCTTGAACCTAGGACAAGAGACCCAGTACTTC	CTSSLNLGQETQYF
NA	TRBV7-2	many	16	TRBJ1-2	TGTGCCAGCAGCTTATTTGTACGCGAGGACGGCTATGGCTACACCTTC	CASSLFVREDGYGYTF
NA	TRBV7-9	few	14	TRBJ1-1	TGTGCCAGCAGCTCGGATCTTATAGACACTGAAGCTTTCTTT	CASSSDLIDTEAFF
NA	TRBV2	NA	12	TRBJ2-7	TGTGCCACCGGACGGCAAGACTACGAGCAGTACTTC	CATGRQDYEQYF
NA	TRBV5-1	NA	13	TRBJ1-5	TGCGCCAGCAGCGTCATACAGGGCCAGCCCCAGCATTTT	CASSVIQGQPQHF
NA	TRBV6-2/TRBV6-3	NA	16	TRBJ1-1	TGCGCCAGCAGTTACTCCTCGGAGGGAATGAACACTGAAGCTTTCTTT	CASSYSSEGMNTEAFF
TRBD2	TRBV7-2	NA	14	TRBJ2-5	TGTGCCAGCGGCCTAGCGGGGACCCAAGAGACCCAGTACTTC	CASGLAGTQETQYF
NA	TRBV5-4	NA	15	TRBJ1-1	TGTGCCAGCAGCTTGGGTGGCAGGGAGAACACTGAAGCTTTCTTT	CASSLGGRENTEAFF
NA	TRBV20-1	NA	14	TRBJ2-7	TGCAGTGCTAGAACAATTCCCGGGACCTACGAGCAGTACTTC	CSARTIPGTYEQYF
NA	TRBV20-1	NA	16	TRBJ1-4	TGCAGTGCTCCCAGGACATCTACTGCAACTAATGAAAAACTGTTTTTT	CSAPRTSTATNEKLFF
NA	TRBV2	few	14	TRBJ2-2	TGTGCCAGCATCGGCAGGGCGAACACCGGGGAGCTGTTTTTT	CASIGRANTGELFF
NA	TRBV7-2	NA	17	TRBJ2-4	TGTGCCAGCAGCACACCCAGGAGAGTGTTAGCCAAAAACATTCAGTACTTC	CASSTPRRVLAKNIQYF
TRBD1	TRBV7-9	NA	15	TRBJ1-4	TGTGCCAGCAGCTTAAAGGGACAGGGGAATGAAAAACTGTTTTTT	CASSLKGQGNEKLFF
NA	TRBV6-1	NA	15	TRBJ2-1	TGTGCCAGCAGGGGGGACGTCAGCTCCTACAATGAGCAGTTCTTC	CASRGDVSSYNEQFF
TRBD2	TRBV2	NA	14	TRBJ2-3	TGTGCCGGCAGTAGCGGGGCGCGGGGTCGGACGCAGTATTTT	CAGSSGARGRTQYF
NA	TRBV20-1	few	14	TRBJ2-3	TGCAGTGCCGTCGGGACTGGAAGCACAGATACGCAGTATTTT	CSAVGTGSTDTQYF
NA	TRBV7-2	many	15	TRBJ1-4	TGTGCCAGCAGCCTAGGGCGGTCGACTAATGAAAAACTGTTTTTT	CASSLGRSTNEKLFF